The 17 T cell receptor beta chains reported below all come from one sample, sequenced in a study of shared clonotypes between healthy human individuals. Data came from immunoSEQ multiplex PCR; TCRdb stores just in-frame clones and leaves some out. The sample consists of under 600,000 clones, roughly 98% of them appearing once. Positive CCR7 selection of CD45RO-negative cells yielded the naive CD8 cells, and terminally differentiated effector memory CD45RA+ cells were excluded. Sample: naive CD8+ T cells sorted from blood. The receptor set was obtained from a young man in good health.

This clone was seen a single time. The gene calls are TRBV18 and TRBJ2-5, with 12 bases aligning to TRBD2. CDR3 length: 16 amino acids. The germline CDR1 and CDR2 sequences are KGHSH and LQKENI. Trimming took 4 bases from V and 4 from J; bases not matched to a gene: 7. CDR3 nucleotides: TGTGCCAGCTCACTTAAACTGGGACTAGCGGGAGAGACCCAGTACTTC. Protein sequence: CASSLKLGLAGETQYF.

J is TRBJ2-1 and V is TRBV27, with D perhaps matching TRBD2 (6 bases). V was shortened by 5 bases and J by 5 bases, with 16 bases between the two germline ends. The CDR3 spans 15 residues. Germline CDR1 and CDR2: MNHEY and SMNVEV (reference sequence). The CDR3 sequence: CASSRLVPINNEQFF. The CDR3 DNA reads TGTGCCAGCAGTAGACTAGTGCCCATTAACAATGAGCAGTTCTTC.

The chain carries TRBV28 and TRBJ2-1; D is ambiguous. Germline V lookup: CDR1 MDHEN, CDR2 SYDVKM. Trimming cost V 7 bases and J 6 bases, with 7 bases left between them. This CDR3 has 11 amino acids. CDR3 DNA: TGTGCCAGCACCTTGGGCAATGAGCAGTTCTTC. It specifies CASTLGNEQFF.

This clone was found once. V gene TRBV27 combines with J gene TRBJ1-1, with 9 bases aligning to TRBD1. Losses at the gene ends were 4 bases for V and 5 bases for J; bases not matched to a gene: 5. The CDR3 covers 14 residues. Germline V gives CDR1 MNHEY, CDR2 SMNVEV (reference sequence). This CDR3 is CASSSTGGRTEAFF. As DNA, the CDR3 is TGTGCCAGCAGTTCAACAGGGGGCCGGACTGAAGCTTTCTTT.

The J gene is TRBJ1-1, the V gene TRBV11-2; possibly TRBD1 for D (5 bases). The CDR3 covers 12 residues. The V gene's germline CDR1 is SGHAT and CDR2 FQNNGV. The germline V and J ends were trimmed by 8 bases and 4 bases, with 11 bases remaining between them. The DNA of the CDR3 is TGTGCCAGCCGGGGCATGGGCACTGAAGCTTTCTTT. As protein: CASRGMGTEAFF.

This CDR3 reads CATLLSLGNEQFF. CDR3 DNA sequence: TGTGCCACCCTACTGTCACTGGGCAATGAGCAGTTCTTC. The gene calls are TRBV10-3 and TRBJ2-1; D remains unclear. The ends were cut back, 10 bases at V and 6 bases at J, with 16 bases in the middle. The germline CDR1 and CDR2 sequences are ENHRY and SYGVKD. CDR3 size: 13 residues.

The J gene is TRBJ2-1, the V gene TRBV7-8; D gene uncertain. Germline CDR1 is SGHVS and CDR2 is FQNEAQ. The CDR3 extends over 14 amino acids. Trimming removed 2 bases at V and 5 bases at J, with 10 bases between. The CDR3 DNA reads as TGTGCCAGCAGCTTATCTGGCGCAGACAATGAGCAGTTCTTC. Protein product: CASSLSGADNEQFF.

This clone showed up just once. This chain links TRBV4-3 with TRBJ2-1, with D perhaps TRBD2 (5 bases). This CDR3 has 18 amino acids. The V gene's germline CDR1 is LGHNA and CDR2 YSLEER. Trimming removed 0 bases at V and 5 bases at J, with 20 bases between. The CDR3 here is CASSQDFFVEDSNNEQFF. For the CDR3, the DNA is TGCGCCAGCAGCCAAGATTTCTTTGTGGAGGATTCAAACAATGAGCAGTTCTTC.

This clone showed up just once. The rearrangement joins TRBV18 to TRBJ2-4, with unresolved D. V lost 2 bases and J 0 bases, leaving 17 bases between the germline ends. Germline CDR1 and CDR2: KGHSH and LQKENI. This CDR3 has 18 residues. DNA for the CDR3: TGTGCCAGCTCACCATACCCCTCGGAATCCTTAGCCAAAAACATTCAGTACTTC. Amino acid sequence: CASSPYPSESLAKNIQYF.

The CDR3 coding sequence is TGTGCCAGCAGCCAAGTTGGCTGGTCCGCCGGGGAGCTGTTTTTT. This gives the protein CASSQVGWSAGELFF. This chain connects TRBV14 to TRBJ2-2; D call uncertain. Trimming cost V 1 base and J 6 bases, with 12 bases left between them. The CDR3 is made up of 15 amino acids. Germline V gene sequence: CDR1 SGHDN, CDR2 FVKESK.

The chain uses TRBV6-1 and TRBJ2-7; 13 nucleotides align to TRBD2. V lost 1 base, J lost 4 bases, and 1 base stayed unmatched. Germline assignment: CDR1 MNHNS and CDR2 SASEGT. CDR3 length: 15 amino acids. The DNA for the CDR3 is TGTGCCAGCAGTGAAGGGACTAGCGGGAGTTACGAGCAGTACTTC. It yields the protein CASSEGTSGSYEQYF.

The chain carries TRBV18 and TRBJ2-7; 12 nucleotides match TRBD2. The CDR3 length is 14 residues. Germline values: CDR1 KGHSH, CDR2 LQKENI. Losses at the gene ends were 5 bases for V and 6 bases for J; bases not matched to a gene: 5. CDR3 bases: TGTGCCAGCTCATCGCCACTAGCGGGAGGCGAGCAGTACTTC. This gives the protein CASSSPLAGGEQYF.

V and J are TRBV18 and TRBJ2-7; no reliable D call. The V end was cut by 2 bases, the J end by 4 bases, with 12 bases between. CDR1 KGHSH and CDR2 LQKENI come from the germline V gene. The CDR3 is 14 amino acids. CDR3 region: CASSPESSRYEQYF. The CDR3 DNA reads as TGTGCCAGCTCACCAGAAAGTAGTAGGTACGAGCAGTACTTC. Supplemented by reference TRBV18 and TRBJ2-7, the full variable domain reads NAGVMQNPRHLVRRRGQEARLRCSPMKGHSHVYWYRQLPEEGLKFMVYLQKENIIDESGMPKERFSAEFPKEGPSILRIQQVVRGDSAAYFCASSPESSRYEQYFGPGTRLTVT.

V usage is TRBV7-9 and J usage is TRBJ2-7; D unclear. V lost 4 bases and J 3 bases, leaving 25 bases between the germline ends. CDR3 length equals 18 residues. Germline V gene data show CDR1 as SEHNR and CDR2 as FQNEAQ (reference sequence). The CDR3 reads CASSSSTPQKYGDYEQYF. CDR3 DNA: TGTGCCAGCAGCTCCAGCACACCACAGAAGTATGGGGACTACGAGCAGTACTTC. Full variable domain (outside the CDR3, taken from reference TRBV7-9 and TRBJ2-7): DTGVSQNPRHKITKRGQNVTFRCDPISEHNRLYWYRQTLGQGPEFLTYFQNEAQLEKSRLLSDRFSAERPKGSFSTLEIQRTEQGDSAMYLCASSSSTPQKYGDYEQYFGPGTRLTVT.

The DNA of the CDR3 is TGTGCCACCAGCCCTCTAGCGGGACCCTACGAGCAGTACTTC. This sequence encodes CATSPLAGPYEQYF. The genes are TRBV15 and TRBJ2-7; 9 bases are a match to TRBD2. This CDR3 is 14 amino acids long. Germline assignment: CDR1 LNHNV and CDR2 YYDKDF (reference sequence). V dropped 5 bases and J dropped 2; count of bases not matched to a gene: 4.

This clone was found once. The CDR3 region has the DNA TGTGCCAGCAGCCAATTCACAGCCAGCTCTGGGGCCAACGTCCTGACTTTC. It codes for CASSQFTASSGANVLTF. J is TRBJ2-6 and V is TRBV14; no reliable D call. The germline V gene has CDR1 SGHDN and CDR2 FVKESK. The length of the CDR3 is 17 residues. V lost 2 bases and J 0 bases, leaving 11 bases between the germline ends.

V gene TRBV9 combines with J gene TRBJ2-1, with D possibly being TRBD1 (6 bases). V shed 3 bases and J shed 10 bases, with 8 bases lying between them. CDR3 length equals 11 residues. Germline V gene sequence: CDR1 SGDLS, CDR2 YYNGEE. Written as DNA, the CDR3 is TGTGCCAGCAGCGAACAGGGAGAGCAGTTCTTC. It is translated as CASSEQGEQFF.